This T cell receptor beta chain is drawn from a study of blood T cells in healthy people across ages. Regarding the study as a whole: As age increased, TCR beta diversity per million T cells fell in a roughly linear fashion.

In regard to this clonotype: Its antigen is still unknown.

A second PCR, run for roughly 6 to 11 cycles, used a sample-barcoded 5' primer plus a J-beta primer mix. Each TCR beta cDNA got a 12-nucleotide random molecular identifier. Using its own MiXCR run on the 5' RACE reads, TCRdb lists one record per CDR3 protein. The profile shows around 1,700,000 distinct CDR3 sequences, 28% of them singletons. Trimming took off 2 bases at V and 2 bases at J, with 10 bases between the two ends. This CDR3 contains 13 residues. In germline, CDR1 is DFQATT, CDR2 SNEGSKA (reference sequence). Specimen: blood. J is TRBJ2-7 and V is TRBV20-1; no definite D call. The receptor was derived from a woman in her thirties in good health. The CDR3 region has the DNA TGCAGTGCTAGATCCCTACCACCCTACGAGCAGTACTTC. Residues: CSARSLPPYEQYF.